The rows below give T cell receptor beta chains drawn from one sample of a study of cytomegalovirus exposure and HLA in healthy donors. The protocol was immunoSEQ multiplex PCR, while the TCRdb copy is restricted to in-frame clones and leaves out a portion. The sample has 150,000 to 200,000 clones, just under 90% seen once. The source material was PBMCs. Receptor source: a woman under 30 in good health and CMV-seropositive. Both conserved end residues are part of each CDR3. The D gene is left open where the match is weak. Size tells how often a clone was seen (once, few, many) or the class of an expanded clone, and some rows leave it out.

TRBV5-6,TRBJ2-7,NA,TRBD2,TGTGCCAGCAGCACCCGACTAGCGGCCCACAATTTCTACGAGCAGTACTTC,CASSTRLAAHNFYEQYF
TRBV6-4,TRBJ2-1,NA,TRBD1,TGTGCCAGCAGTGACTCCGGGACAGTAACATACAATGAGCAGTTCTTC,CASSDSGTVTYNEQFF
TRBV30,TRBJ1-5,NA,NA,TGTGCCTGGAGTCAGGGATCGAATAGCAATCAGCCCCAGCATTTT,CAWSQGSNSNQPQHF
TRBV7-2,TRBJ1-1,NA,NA,TGTGCCAGCAGCTTTAAGGGGGGGCAAAACACTGAAGCTTTCTTT,CASSFKGGQNTEAFF
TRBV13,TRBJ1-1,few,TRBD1,TGTGCCAGCAGCGAGACAGGGTTCACTGAAGCTTTCTTT,CASSETGFTEAFF
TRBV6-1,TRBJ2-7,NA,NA,TGTGCCAGCAGTGAAGGCGGGACGATCCTCAACGAGCAGTACTTC,CASSEGGTILNEQYF
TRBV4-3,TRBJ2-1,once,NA,TGCGCCAGATACGGGGAGACGTTCTTC,CARYGETFF
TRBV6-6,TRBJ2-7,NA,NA,TGTGCCAGCAGCTCGGCCTACGAGCAGTACTTC,CASSSAYEQYF
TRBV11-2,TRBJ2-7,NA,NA,TGTGCCAGCAGCCGCGAGACAGGATACGAGCAGTACTTC,CASSRETGYEQYF
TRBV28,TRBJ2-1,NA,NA,TGTGCCAGCAATTCTGGGCCCGGCAATGAGCAGTTCTTC,CASNSGPGNEQFF
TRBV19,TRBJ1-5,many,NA,TGTGCCAGTAGTATAGGCAGGGGATTCAATCAGCCCCAGCATTTT,CASSIGRGFNQPQHF
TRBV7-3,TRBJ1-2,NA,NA,TGTGCCAGCAGCCCCACCGGGGGAAGGGACTATGGCTACACCTTC,CASSPTGGRDYGYTF
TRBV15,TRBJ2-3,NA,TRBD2,TGTGCCACCAGCAGGGGGGAGCGGGAACCAGATACGCAGTATTTT,CATSRGEREPDTQYF
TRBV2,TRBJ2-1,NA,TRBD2,TGTGCCAGCAGTGAAGCGCGGGTAGCGGGGCAAACTGAGCAGTTCTTC,CASSEARVAGQTEQFF
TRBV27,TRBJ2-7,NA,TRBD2,TGTGCCAGCAGTTTCCAGCGGGAGGGCCTAAACGAGCAGTACTTC,CASSFQREGLNEQYF
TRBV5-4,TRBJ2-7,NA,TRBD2,TGTGCCAGCAGCCCTAATAGCGGGAGTACATCCTACGAGCAGTACTTC,CASSPNSGSTSYEQYF
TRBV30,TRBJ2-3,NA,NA,TGTGCCTGGAGTGTAACAGGGCCAGATACGCAGTATTTT,CAWSVTGPDTQYF
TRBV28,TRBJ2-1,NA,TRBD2,TGTGCCAGCGCGCAAAGCGGGAGCTTGTGGAATGAGCAGTTCTTC,CASAQSGSLWNEQFF
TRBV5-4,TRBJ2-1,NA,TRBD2,TGTGCCAGCAGCGCAAGACTAGCGGGAGTGCTAGATGAGCAGTTCTTC,CASSARLAGVLDEQFF
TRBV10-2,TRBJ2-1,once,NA,TGCGCCAGCAGTGAGAGTGGGGTGGCGGGTAACAATGAGCAGTTCTTC,CASSESGVAGNNEQFF
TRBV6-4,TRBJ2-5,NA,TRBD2,TGTGCCAGCAGTGCCTGGACTAGCGGGAGCTTTAAAGAGACCCAGTACTTC,CASSAWTSGSFKETQYF
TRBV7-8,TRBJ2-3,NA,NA,TGTGCCAGCAGCACTGGTTCTTACACAGATACGCAGTATTTT,CASSTGSYTDTQYF
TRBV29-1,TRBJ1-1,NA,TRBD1,TGCAGCGGGGACAGCTTGAACACTGAAGCTTTCTTT,CSGDSLNTEAFF
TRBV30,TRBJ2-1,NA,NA,TGTGCCTGGAGTGCCCGCGATGAGCAGTTCTTC,CAWSARDEQFF
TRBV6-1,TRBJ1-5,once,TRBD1,TGTGCCAGCAGTGGGGGACAGGGTAATCAGCCCCAGCATTTT,CASSGGQGNQPQHF
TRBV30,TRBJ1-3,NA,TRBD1,TGTGCCTGGTTCGACAGGGCATCTGGAAACACCATATATTTT,CAWFDRASGNTIYF
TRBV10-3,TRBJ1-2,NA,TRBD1,TGTGCCACCGAACGGACAGGGATGTTAGATGGCTACACCTTC,CATERTGMLDGYTF
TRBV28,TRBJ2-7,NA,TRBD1,TGTGCCAGCAGTCCGCCCCTCGGGACAGGCGGAAACTACGAGCAGTACTTC,CASSPPLGTGGNYEQYF
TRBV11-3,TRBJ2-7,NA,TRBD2,TGTGCCAGCAGCCCTAGCGGGAGCGTCTACGAGCAGTACTTC,CASSPSGSVYEQYF
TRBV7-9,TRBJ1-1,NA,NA,TGTGCCAGCAGCTTAGACCTAAACACTGAAGCTTTCTTT,CASSLDLNTEAFF
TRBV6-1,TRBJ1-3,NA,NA,TGTGCCAGCAGCCCCGGGACATCTGGAAACACCATATATTTT,CASSPGTSGNTIYF
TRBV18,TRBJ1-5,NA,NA,TGTGCCAGCTCACCGGGGGGGATTAATAGCAATCAGCCCCAGCATTTT,CASSPGGINSNQPQHF
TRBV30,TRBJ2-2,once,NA,TGTGCCTGGAGTGACGTTGGGGGCGCGGTGACCGGGGAGCTGTTTTTT,CAWSDVGGAVTGELFF
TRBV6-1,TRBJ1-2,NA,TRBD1,TGTGCCGGAAAGAGACAGGGCCAAGAGTATGGCTACACCTTC,CAGKRQGQEYGYTF
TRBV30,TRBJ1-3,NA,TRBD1,TGTGCCTGGAGTGTCAAGGGGGCAGGAGGAAACACCATATATTTT,CAWSVKGAGGNTIYF